Sequencing of this TCR beta chain was carried out in a study of blood T cell repertoires in COVID-19. The overall study: Samples representing acute and convalescent COVID-19 were sourced from the United States, Italy and Spain. From T cells, B-cell-depleted T cells, or PBMCs came the material, which was cDNA or gDNA.

Participant ages covered about 18 to 95 years across 20 to 30 US areas. This CDR3 spans 12 amino acids. CDR1 and CDR2 from the germline V gene are SGHNT and YENEEA. The V end was cut by 5 bases, the J end by 4 bases, with 8 bases between. This table comes from immunoSEQ multiplex PCR, and its TCRdb copy is limited to in-frame clones, with some not included. The sample gives about 370,000 clones, 80% to 90% of which show up once; more than 0.8% is in the top ten. The chain employs TRBV11-3 and TRBJ2-5; tentative D call: TRBD1 (5 bases). The source of this sequence is a man aged 18-30 years who had recovered from COVID-19. The material sequenced was PBMCs or T cells enriched from blood (not recorded which). In DNA, the CDR3 is TGTGCCAGCAGCCTCCAGGGAGAGACCCAGTACTTC. Translated: CASSLQGETQYF.